One and the same sample provided the 10 T cell receptor beta chains below, sequenced in a study of blood T cell repertoires in COVID-19. Sequenced by immunoSEQ multiplex PCR; TCRdb stores in-frame clones only, minus some. This sample has 150,000 to 200,000 clones, with approximately 83% found just once. Input material: PBMCs or T cells enriched from blood (not recorded which). The source is a man aged 65 to 85 who had been exposed to COVID-19.

CDR3 nucleotide sequence: TGTGCCAGCAGCTTAGTCGGCTATGGCTACACCTTC. It is translated as CASSLVGYGYTF. The chain joins TRBV7-9 to TRBJ1-2, with D unclear. Germline CDR1 and CDR2: SEHNR and FQNEAQ (reference sequence). The CDR3 length is 12 residues. V was trimmed by 1 base and J by 4 bases, leaving 4 bases between them.

In this sample, this clone turned up a few times. The chain combines TRBV6-6 with TRBJ2-5, with D maybe TRBD1 (5 bases). CDR1 and CDR2 from the germline V gene are MNHNY and SVGAGI (reference sequence). Trimming took 0 bases from V and 7 from J, leaving 15 bases between them. The CDR3 contains 15 residues. CDR3: CASSYSGQGWGTQYF. The CDR3 nucleotides read TGTGCCAGCAGTTACTCGGGGCAGGGATGGGGGACCCAGTACTTC.

Only one count was recorded for this clone. This chain uses TRBV2 with TRBJ2-6, with 7 bases fitting TRBD1. The V and J ends lost 8 bases and 4 bases, in that order; junction bases with no gene match: 5. The CDR3 length is 14 residues. CDR1 is SNHLY, CDR2 FYNNEI, per germline. CDR3 sequence (DNA): TGTGCCAGCCAGGACAGGACGGGGGCCAACGTCCTGACTTTC. The encoded protein is CASQDRTGANVLTF.

In this sample, this clone turned up a few times. The chain uses TRBV5-1 and TRBJ1-3, with TRBD1 identical over 12 bases. V lost 4 bases, J lost 0 bases, and 8 bases stayed unmatched. CDR1 and CDR2 (germline): SGHRS, YFSETQ. The CDR3 contains 18 residues. The CDR3 nucleotides are TGCGCCAGCAGCCAAGGGACAGGGGGCCTGATCTCTGGAAACACCATATATTTT. This sequence encodes CASSQGTGGLISGNTIYF.

The genes are TRBV12-3 or TRBV12-4 and TRBJ1-1, with 7 bases fitting TRBD1. After removal of 7 bases from V and 8 bases from J, the junction contained 10 bases not matched to a gene. The length of the CDR3 is 13 residues. CDR3 bases: TGTGCCAGCACCCAAGAAGGGGGCTGGGAAGCTTTCTTT. Translation: CASTQEGGWEAFF.

This chain connects TRBV7-2 to TRBJ1-1, with no clear D. The CDR3 has 15 residues. The germline CDR1 and CDR2 sequences are SGHTA and FQGNSA. Deletions cut 2 bases from V and 5 bases from J, with 15 bases between. In DNA, the CDR3 is TGTGCCAGCAGCTTAAGGGCGGGAGCTCCTACTGAAGCTTTCTTT. Encoded protein: CASSLRAGAPTEAFF.

The chain couples TRBV9 to TRBJ2-2, with 12 positions matching TRBD2. This CDR3 region has 17 residues. Germline CDR1 SGDLS, CDR2 YYNGEE. V lost 0 bases, J lost 4 bases, and 4 bases stayed unmatched. CDR3 amino acids: CASSVGLAGGATGELFF. CDR3 nucleotide sequence: TGTGCCAGCAGCGTAGGTCTAGCGGGAGGGGCCACCGGGGAGCTGTTTTTT.

This chain joins TRBV9 and TRBJ2-5; 7 bases fit TRBD2. The germline V gene has CDR1 SGDLS and CDR2 YYNGEE. J gave up 1 base and V 4 bases, and 10 bases lay outside the gene matches. CDR3 length: 16 amino acids. CDR3 sequence: CASSPRAGIAQETQYF. For the CDR3, the DNA is TGTGCCAGCAGCCCCCGAGCGGGGATAGCCCAAGAGACCCAGTACTTC.

The CDR3 bases are TGTGCCAGCAGTGAATTCGGGGGAGTTGGACTCGAGCAGTACTTC. Translating it yields CASSEFGGVGLEQYF. V is TRBV25-1 and J is TRBJ2-7; TRBD2 is a possible D gene (6 bases). The CDR3 sequence is 15 residues long. Germline CDR1 reads MGHDK; CDR2 reads SYGVNS. Trimming left V 1 base short and J 6 bases short, with 16 bases between.

The chain joins TRBV6-5 to TRBJ2-7; D possibly corresponds to TRBD1 (6 bases). Trimming left V 5 bases short and J 5 bases short, with 16 bases between. The CDR3 is 14 amino acids. The germline CDR1 and CDR2 sequences are MNHEY and SVGAGI. DNA for the CDR3: TGTGCCAGCAGTAGGAACAGGGATGGAAACGAGCAGTACTTC. Its protein product is CASSRNRDGNEQYF.